This T cell receptor beta chain was identified in a study of cytomegalovirus exposure and HLA in healthy donors. Regarding this clone: The antigen is unknown.

Researchers ran the PCR with 60 Vbeta and 13 Jbeta primers. Clones were read by immunoSEQ multiplex PCR, and TCRdb kept only the in-frame ones, dropping some. Among 95,000 to 150,000 clones, approximately 66% were seen once, and the ten largest hold less than 9%. Notes on the study in general: According to a later analysis, donors in an Asian-associated ancestry cluster reportedly had fewer N-insertions than the roughly 640-donor mean. Cytomegalovirus-associated status was assigned to 164 TCR beta chains.

The sequencing sample was made of PBMCs. This TCR derives from a woman in her 40s in good health and CMV-seropositive.

CDR3 residues: CASSPLGAGDWLAKNIQYF. For the CDR3, the DNA is TGTGCCAGCAGCCCCCTAGGAGCGGGAGATTGGCTCGCCAAAAACATTCAGTACTTC. The chain is built from TRBV13 and TRBJ2-4; 8 nucleotides match TRBD2. The CDR3 sequence is 19 residues long. CDR1 and CDR2 from the germline V gene are PRHDT and FYEKMQ (reference sequence). Trimming at V came to 5 bases and at J to 1 base, leaving 16 bases not matched to a gene.